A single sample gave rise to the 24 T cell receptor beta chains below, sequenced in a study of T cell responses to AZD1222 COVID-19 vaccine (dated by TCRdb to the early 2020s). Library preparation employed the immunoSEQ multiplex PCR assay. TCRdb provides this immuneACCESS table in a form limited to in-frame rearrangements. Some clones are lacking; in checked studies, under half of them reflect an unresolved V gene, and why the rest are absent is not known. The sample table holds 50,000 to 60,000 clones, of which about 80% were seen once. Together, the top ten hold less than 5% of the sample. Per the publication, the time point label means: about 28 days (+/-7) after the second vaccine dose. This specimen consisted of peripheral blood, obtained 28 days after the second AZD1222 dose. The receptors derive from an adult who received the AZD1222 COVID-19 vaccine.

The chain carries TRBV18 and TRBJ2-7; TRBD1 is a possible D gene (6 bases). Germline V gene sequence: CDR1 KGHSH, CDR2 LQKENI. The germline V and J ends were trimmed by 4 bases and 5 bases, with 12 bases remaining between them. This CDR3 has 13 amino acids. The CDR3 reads CASSLNRDDEQYV. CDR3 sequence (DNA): TGTGCCAGCTCACTAAACAGGGACGACGAGCAGTACGTC.

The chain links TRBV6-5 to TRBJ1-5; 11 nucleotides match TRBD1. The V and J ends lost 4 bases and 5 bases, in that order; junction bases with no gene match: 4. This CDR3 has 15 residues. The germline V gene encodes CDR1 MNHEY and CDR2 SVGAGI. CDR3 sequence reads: CASSWTGGLDQPQHF. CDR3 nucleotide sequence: TGTGCCAGCAGTTGGACAGGGGGCCTCGATCAGCCCCAGCATTTT.

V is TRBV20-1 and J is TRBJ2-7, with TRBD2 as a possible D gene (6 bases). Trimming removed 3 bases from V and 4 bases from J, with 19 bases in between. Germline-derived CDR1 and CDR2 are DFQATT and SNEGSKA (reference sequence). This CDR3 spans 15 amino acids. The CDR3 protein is CSASGGLRGAYEQYF. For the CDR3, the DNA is TGCAGTGCTAGTGGGGGACTTCGCGGGGCTTACGAGCAGTACTTC.

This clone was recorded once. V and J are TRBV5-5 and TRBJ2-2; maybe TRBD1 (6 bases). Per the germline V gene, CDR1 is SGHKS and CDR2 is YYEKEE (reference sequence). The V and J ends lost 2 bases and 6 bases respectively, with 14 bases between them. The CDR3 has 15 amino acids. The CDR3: CASSFMQGKAGELFF. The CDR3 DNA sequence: TGTGCCAGCAGCTTCATGCAGGGGAAAGCCGGGGAGCTGTTTTTT.

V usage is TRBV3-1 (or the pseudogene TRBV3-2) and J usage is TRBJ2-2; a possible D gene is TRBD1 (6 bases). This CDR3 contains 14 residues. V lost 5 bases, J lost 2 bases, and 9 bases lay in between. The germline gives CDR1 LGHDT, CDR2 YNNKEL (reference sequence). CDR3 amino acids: CASSKGHNTGELFF. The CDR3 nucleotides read TGTGCCAGCAGCAAGGGACACAACACCGGGGAGCTGTTTTTT.

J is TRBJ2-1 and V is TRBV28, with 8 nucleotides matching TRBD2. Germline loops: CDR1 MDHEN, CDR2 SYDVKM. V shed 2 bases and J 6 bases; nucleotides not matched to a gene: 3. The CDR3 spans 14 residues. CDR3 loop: CASSLGGGFNEQFF. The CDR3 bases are TGTGCCAGCAGTTTAGGCGGGGGGTTCAATGAGCAGTTCTTC.

The CDR3: CASSAQGQAGELFF. The CDR3 nucleotides read TGTGCCAGCAGCGCCCAGGGGCAAGCCGGGGAGCTGTTTTTT. The V call is TRBV6-4, the J call TRBJ2-2, with TRBD1 as a possible D gene (6 bases). Trimming removed 6 bases from V and 6 bases from J, with 14 bases in between. Germline V gene data show CDR1 as MRHNA and CDR2 as SNTAGT. CDR3 length equals 14 residues.

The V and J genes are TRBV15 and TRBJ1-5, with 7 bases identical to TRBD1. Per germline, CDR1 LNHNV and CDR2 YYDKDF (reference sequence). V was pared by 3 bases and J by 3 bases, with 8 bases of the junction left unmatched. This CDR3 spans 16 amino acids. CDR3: CATSSSGQVFNQPQHF. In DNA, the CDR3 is TGTGCCACCAGCAGTAGCGGACAGGTCTTCAATCAGCCCCAGCATTTT.

CDR3 DNA: TGTGCCAGCAGCGAGGGGGGTTTAAATCAGCCCCAGCATTTT. It encodes CASSEGGLNQPQHF. The rearrangement joins TRBV7-8 to TRBJ1-5; possibly TRBD1 for D (6 bases). Germline loops: CDR1 SGHVS, CDR2 FQNEAQ. The CDR3 length is 14 residues. Deletions cut 5 bases from V and 4 bases from J, with 12 bases between.

The CDR3 spells CASSLQGSPLHF. CDR3 sequence (DNA): TGTGCCAGCAGTTTACAGGGGTCACCCCTCCACTTT. The chain uses TRBV27 and TRBJ1-6; TRBD1 might be the D (6 bases). Trimming removed 2 bases from V and 10 bases from J, with 6 bases in between. CDR3 size: 12 residues. Looked up from germline, CDR1 is MNHEY and CDR2 is SMNVEV (reference sequence).

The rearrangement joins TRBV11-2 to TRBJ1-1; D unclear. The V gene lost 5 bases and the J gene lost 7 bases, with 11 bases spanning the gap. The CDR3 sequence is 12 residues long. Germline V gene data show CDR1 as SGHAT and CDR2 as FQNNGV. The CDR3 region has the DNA TGTGCCAGCAGCCCCGGACGGATTGAAGCTTTCTTT. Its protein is CASSPGRIEAFF.

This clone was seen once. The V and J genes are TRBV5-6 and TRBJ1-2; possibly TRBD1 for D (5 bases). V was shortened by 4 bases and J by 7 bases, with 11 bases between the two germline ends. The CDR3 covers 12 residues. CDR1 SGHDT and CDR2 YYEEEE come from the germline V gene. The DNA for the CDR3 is TGTGCCAGCAGCGCTCAGGGTCTTGGCTACACCTTC. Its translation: CASSAQGLGYTF.

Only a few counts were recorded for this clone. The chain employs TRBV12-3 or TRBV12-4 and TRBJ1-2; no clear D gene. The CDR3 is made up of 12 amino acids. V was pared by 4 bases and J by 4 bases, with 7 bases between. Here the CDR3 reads CASSWRLYGYTF. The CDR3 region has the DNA TGTGCCAGCAGTTGGAGGCTCTATGGCTACACCTTC.

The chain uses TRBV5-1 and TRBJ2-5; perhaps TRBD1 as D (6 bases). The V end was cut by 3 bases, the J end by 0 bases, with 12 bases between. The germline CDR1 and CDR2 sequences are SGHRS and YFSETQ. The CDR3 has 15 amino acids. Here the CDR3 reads CASSSGTNYQETQYF. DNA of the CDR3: TGCGCCAGCAGCTCCGGGACAAACTACCAAGAGACCCAGTACTTC. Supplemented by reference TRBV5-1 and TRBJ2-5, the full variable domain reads KAGVTQTPRYLIKTRGQQVTLSCSPISGHRSVSWYQQTPGQGLQFLFEYFSETQRNKGNFPGRFSGRQFSNSRSEMNVSTLELGDSALYLCASSSGTNYQETQYFGPGTRLLVL.

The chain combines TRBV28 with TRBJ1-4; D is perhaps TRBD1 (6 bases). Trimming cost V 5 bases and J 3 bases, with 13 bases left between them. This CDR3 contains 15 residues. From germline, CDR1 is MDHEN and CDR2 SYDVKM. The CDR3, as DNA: TGTGCCAGCAGTACCTTGGACAGCCCTAATGAAAAACTGTTTTTT. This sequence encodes CASSTLDSPNEKLFF. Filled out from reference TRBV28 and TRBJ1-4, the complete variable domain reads DVKVTQSSRYLVKRTGEKVFLECVQDMDHENMFWYRQDPGLGLRLIYFSYDVKMKEKGDIPEGYSVSREKKERFSLILESASTNQTSMYLCASSTLDSPNEKLFFGSGTQLSVL.

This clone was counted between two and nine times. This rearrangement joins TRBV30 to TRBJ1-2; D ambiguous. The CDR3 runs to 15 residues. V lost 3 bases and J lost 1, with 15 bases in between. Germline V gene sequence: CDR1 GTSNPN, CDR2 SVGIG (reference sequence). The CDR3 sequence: CAWSSGGGNNYGYTF. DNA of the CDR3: TGTGCCTGGAGCTCAGGCGGCGGGAATAACTATGGCTACACCTTC.

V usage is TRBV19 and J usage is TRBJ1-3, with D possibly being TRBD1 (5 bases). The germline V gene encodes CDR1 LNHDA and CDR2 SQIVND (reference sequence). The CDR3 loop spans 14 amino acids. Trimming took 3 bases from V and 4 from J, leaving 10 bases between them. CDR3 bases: TGTGCCAGTAGTATCGGGACGGCCGGAAACACCATATATTTT. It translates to CASSIGTAGNTIYF.

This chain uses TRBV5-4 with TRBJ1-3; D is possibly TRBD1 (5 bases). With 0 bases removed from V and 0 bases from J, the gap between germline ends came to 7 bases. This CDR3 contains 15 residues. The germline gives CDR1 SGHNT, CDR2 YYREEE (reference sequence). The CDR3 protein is CASSLGQSSGNTIYF. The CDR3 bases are TGTGCCAGCAGCTTGGGACAGAGCTCTGGAAACACCATATATTTT.

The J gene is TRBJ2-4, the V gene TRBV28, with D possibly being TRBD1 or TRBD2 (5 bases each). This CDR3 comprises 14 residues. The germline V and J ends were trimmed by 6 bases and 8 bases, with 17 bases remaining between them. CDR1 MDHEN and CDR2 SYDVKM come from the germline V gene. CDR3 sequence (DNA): TGTGCCAGCAGCGCCGGGGCCTACGAGGACATTCAGTACTTC. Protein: CASSAGAYEDIQYF.

CDR3: CASSSSGRSNTGELFF. In nucleotides, the CDR3 is TGTGCCAGCAGCTCATCCGGGAGATCGAACACCGGGGAGCTGTTTTTT. The chain recombines TRBV5-4 with TRBJ2-2, with D possibly being TRBD2 (6 bases). CDR3 length: 16 amino acids. Germline V CDR1 and CDR2: SGHNT, YYREEE (reference sequence). Trimming took off 3 bases at V and 0 bases at J, with 12 bases between the two ends.

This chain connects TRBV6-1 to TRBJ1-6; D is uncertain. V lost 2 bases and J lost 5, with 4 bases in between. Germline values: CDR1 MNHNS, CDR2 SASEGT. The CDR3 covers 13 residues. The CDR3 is CASSERNNSPLHF. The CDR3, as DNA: TGTGCCAGCAGTGAACGGAATAATTCACCCCTCCACTTT.

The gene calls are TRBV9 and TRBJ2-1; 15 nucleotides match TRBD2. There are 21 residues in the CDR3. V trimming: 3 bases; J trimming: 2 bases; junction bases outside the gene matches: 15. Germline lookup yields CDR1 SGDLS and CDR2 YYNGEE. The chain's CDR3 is CASSATTGTSGRRGPYNEQFF. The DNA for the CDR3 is TGTGCCAGCAGCGCGACCACCGGGACTAGCGGGAGGAGGGGCCCCTACAATGAGCAGTTCTTC. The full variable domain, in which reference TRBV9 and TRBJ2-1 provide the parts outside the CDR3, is DSGVTQTPKHLITATGQRVTLRCSPRSGDLSVYWYQQSLDQGLQFLIQYYNGEERAKGNILERFSAQQFPDLHSELNLSSLELGDSALYFCASSATTGTSGRRGPYNEQFFGPGTRLTVL.

The CDR3 DNA sequence: TGTGCCAGTAGTGTTGCGGGGGGGTACAATGAGCAGTTCTTC. Protein sequence: CASSVAGGYNEQFF. V gene TRBV19 combines with J gene TRBJ2-1; TRBD2 agrees at 9 bases. CDR1 LNHDA and CDR2 SQIVND come from the germline V gene (reference sequence). The junction had 3 bases not matched to a gene; V was cut back by 5 bases and J by 4 bases. The CDR3 runs 14 residues.

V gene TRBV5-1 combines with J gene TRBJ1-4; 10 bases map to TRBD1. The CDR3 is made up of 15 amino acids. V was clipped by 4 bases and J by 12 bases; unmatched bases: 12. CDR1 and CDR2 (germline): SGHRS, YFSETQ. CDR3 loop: CASSRDPGQGKELFF. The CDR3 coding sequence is TGCGCCAGCAGCCGGGATCCGGGACAGGGGAAGGAACTGTTTTTT.